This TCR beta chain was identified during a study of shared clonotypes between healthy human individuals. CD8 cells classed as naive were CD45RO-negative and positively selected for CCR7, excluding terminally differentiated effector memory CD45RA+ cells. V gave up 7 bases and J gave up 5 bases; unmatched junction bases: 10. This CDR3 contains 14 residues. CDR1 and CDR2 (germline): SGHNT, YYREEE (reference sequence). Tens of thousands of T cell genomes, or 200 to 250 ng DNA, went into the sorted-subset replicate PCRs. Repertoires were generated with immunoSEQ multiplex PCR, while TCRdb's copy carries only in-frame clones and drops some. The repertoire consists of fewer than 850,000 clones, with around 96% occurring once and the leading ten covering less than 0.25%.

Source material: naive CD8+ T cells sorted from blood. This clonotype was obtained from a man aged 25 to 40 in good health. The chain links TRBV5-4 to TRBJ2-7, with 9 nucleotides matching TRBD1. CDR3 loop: CASSGTGLPHEQYF. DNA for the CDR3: TGTGCCAGCTCCGGGACAGGGCTACCCCACGAGCAGTACTTC. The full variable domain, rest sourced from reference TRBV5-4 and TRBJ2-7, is ETGVTQSPTHLIKTRGQQVTLRCSSQSGHNTVSWYQQALGQGPQFIFQYYREEENGRGNFPPRFSGLQFPNYSSELNVNALELDDSALYLCASSGTGLPHEQYFGPGTRLTVT.